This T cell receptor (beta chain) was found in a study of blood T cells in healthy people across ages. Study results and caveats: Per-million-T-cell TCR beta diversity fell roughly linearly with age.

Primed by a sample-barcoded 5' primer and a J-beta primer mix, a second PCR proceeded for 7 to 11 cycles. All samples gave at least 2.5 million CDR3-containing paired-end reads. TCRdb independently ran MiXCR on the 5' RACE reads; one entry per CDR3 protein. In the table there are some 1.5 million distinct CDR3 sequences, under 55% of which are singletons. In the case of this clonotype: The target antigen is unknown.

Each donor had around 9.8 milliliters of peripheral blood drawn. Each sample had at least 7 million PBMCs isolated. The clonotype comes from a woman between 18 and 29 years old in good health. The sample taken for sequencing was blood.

The CDR3 spells CASSQGTSGRSNNEQFF. The CDR3 DNA reads as TGTGCCAGCAGCCAAGGGACTAGCGGGAGAAGTAACAATGAGCAGTTCTTC. V usage is TRBV4-2 and J usage is TRBJ2-1; 13 nucleotides align to TRBD2. V lost 1 base to trimming and J lost 5 bases; unmatched junction nucleotides: 5. Germline assignment: CDR1 LGHNA and CDR2 YNFKEQ. The CDR3 has 17 residues.